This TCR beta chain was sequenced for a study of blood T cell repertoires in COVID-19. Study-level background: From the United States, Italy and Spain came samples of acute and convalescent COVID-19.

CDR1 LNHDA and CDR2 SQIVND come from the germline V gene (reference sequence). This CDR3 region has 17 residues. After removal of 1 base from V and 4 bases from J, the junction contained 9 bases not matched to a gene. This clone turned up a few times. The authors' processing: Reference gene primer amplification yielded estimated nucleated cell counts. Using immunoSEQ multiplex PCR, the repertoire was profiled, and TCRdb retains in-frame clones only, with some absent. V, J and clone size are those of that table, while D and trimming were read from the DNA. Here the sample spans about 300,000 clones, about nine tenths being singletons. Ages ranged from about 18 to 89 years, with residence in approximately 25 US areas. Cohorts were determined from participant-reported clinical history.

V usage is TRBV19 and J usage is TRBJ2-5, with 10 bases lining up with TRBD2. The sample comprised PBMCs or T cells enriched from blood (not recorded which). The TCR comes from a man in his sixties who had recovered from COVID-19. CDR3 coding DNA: TGTGCCAGTAGTATAGCCCCTAGCGGGAGTGTGAGAGAGACCCAGTACTTC. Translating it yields CASSIAPSGSVRETQYF.